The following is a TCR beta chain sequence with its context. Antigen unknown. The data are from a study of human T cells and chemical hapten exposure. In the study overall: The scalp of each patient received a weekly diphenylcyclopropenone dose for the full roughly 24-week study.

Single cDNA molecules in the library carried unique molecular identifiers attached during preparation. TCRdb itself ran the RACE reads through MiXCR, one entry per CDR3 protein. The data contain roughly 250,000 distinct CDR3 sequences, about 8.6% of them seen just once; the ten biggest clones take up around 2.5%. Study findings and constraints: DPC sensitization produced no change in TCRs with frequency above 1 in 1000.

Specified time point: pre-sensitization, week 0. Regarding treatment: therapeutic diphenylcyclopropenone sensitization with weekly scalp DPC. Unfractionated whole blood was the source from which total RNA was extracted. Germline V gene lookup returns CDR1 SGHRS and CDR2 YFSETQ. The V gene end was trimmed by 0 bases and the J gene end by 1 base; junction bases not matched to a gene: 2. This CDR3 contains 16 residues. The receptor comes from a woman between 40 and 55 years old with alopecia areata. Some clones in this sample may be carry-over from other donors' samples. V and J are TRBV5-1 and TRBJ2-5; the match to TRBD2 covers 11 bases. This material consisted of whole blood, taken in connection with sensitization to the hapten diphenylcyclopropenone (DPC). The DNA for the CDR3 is TGCGCCAGCAGCTTGGAGGGGACTAGCGGCCAAGAGACCCAGTACTTC. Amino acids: CASSLEGTSGQETQYF.